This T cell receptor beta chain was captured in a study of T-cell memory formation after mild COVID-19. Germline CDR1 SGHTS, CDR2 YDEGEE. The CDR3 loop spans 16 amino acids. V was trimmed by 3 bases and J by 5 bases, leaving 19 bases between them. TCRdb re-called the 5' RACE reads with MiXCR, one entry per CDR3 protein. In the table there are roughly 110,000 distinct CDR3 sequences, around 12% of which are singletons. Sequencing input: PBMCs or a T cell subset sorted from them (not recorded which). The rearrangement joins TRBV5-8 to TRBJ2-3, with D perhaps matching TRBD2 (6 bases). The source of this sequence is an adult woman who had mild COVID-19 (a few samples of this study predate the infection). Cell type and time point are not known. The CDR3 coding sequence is TGTGCCAGCAGCTATTGGGTCGGGGGAGTGAGAGATACGCAGTATTTT. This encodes CASSYWVGGVRDTQYF.